This T cell receptor beta chain was sequenced for a study of blood T cell repertoires in COVID-19. At the level of the study: The analysed material was cDNA or gDNA that came from T cells, B-cell-depleted T cells, or PBMCs.

Germline CDR1 SNHLY, CDR2 FYNNEI. This CDR3 has 15 amino acids. The V gene end was trimmed by 5 bases and the J gene end by 4 bases; junction bases not matched to a gene: 7. Original handling: Amplification of reference gene primers was used by the study to estimate nucleated cell counts. Method: immunoSEQ multiplex PCR; TCRdb's copy keeps in-frame clones and lacks some. That table is the source of V, J and clone size, and D and trimming were worked out from the DNA. The data contain 360,000 or so clones, about 90% of them singletons. The receptor comes from a woman aged 25 to 39 who had been exposed to COVID-19. V gene TRBV2 combines with J gene TRBJ1-5, with TRBD1 matching over 8 bases. Sequenced sample: PBMCs or T cells enriched from blood (not recorded which). CDR3 sequence: CASSSDRGGNQPQHF. DNA for the CDR3: TGTGCCAGCAGTTCTGACAGGGGAGGGAATCAGCCCCAGCATTTT.